The clone carrying this T cell receptor beta chain was observed many times. Germline V CDR1 and CDR2: MNHEY, SMNVEV (reference sequence). V dropped 4 bases and J dropped 4 bases, with 7 bases sitting between them. The CDR3 is made up of 13 amino acids. This sample is drawn from a study of T cells of healthy individuals. TCRdb recomputed calls from the 5' RACE reads with MiXCR, one row per CDR3 protein. This table has approximately 58,000 distinct CDR3 sequences, roughly 14% appearing once. The clonotype was recovered from a human donor in good health. V and J are TRBV27 and TRBJ2-2; D remains unclear. The CDR3 DNA is TGTGCCAGCAGTTGGGGTATCACCGGGGAGCTGTTTTTT. It encodes CASSWGITGELFF.